The clone carrying this T cell receptor beta chain came up a few times. Its target is unknown. Assay used: immunoSEQ multiplex PCR; TCRdb lists only in-frame clones, some missing. The top ten clones hold approximately 7% of a sample with 70,000 to 95,000 clones, around 90% of them seen once. No infections or other immune events were documented during collection. The CDR3 runs to 14 residues. The V gene lost 3 bases and the J gene lost 3 bases, with 11 bases spanning the gap. Germline CDR1 KGHSH, CDR2 LQKENI. The data were obtained in a study of identifying expanded T cells in peripheral blood. Broader study findings: Over approximately two and four weeks, about 17 and 20 clones changed, versus more than 1 between replicates. Roughly two-week clone count variance significantly increased as total template count grew.

Sequencing used blood. The gene calls are TRBV18 and TRBJ1-1, with D maybe TRBD1 (5 bases). The TCR originated in a person aged 18-70 years in good health. CDR3 bases: TGTGCCAGCTCACCCTTCAGAGGGGACACTGAAGCTTTCTTT. Translation: CASSPFRGDTEAFF.